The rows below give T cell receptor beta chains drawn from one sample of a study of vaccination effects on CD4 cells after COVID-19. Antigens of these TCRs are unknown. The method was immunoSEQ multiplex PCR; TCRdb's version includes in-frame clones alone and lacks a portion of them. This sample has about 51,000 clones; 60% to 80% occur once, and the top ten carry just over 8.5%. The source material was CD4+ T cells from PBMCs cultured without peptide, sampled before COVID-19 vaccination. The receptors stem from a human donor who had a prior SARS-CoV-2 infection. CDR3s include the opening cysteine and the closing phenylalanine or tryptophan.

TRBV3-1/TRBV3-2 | CASSQARLAGRNEQFF
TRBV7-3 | CASSLLGGGIQDTQYF
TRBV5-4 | CASTHPGQGGADTQYF
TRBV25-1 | CASIRETGPYEQYF
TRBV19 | CASSIFAGLQYEQYF
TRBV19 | CASSLSGLGALYGNTIYF
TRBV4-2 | CASSQGEGANYGYTF
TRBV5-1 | CASSLDGSGQPQHF
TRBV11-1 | CASSFGGGGAGETQYF
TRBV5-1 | CASSSGTPSSGYTF
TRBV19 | CASSAGSYEQYF
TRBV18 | CASSPLVVRTQYF
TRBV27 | CASSTLRGTGELFF
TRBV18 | CASSGQGMSQPQHF
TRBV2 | CALMKGQPNSPLHF
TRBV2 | CASSQHRAWNEKLFF
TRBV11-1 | CASSLRRNTGELFF
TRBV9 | CASSPGQRNTGELFF
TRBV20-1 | CSAIEGTGGEKLFF
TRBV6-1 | CASSVLPGQGSYGYTF
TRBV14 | CASSQLREGPQHF
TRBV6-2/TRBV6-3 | CASSSLAGRYNEQFF